This passage covers 4 T cell receptor beta chains from one sample sequenced in a study of shared clonotypes between healthy human individuals. TCRdb's copy holds only in-frame clones and misses some; the assay was immunoSEQ multiplex PCR. The sample has roughly 680,000 clones, 55% to 75% seen once. The sequenced sample was memory CD4+ T cells sorted from blood. Subset reported: CD45RA-negative fraction. These receptors were collected from a woman in her 30s in good health.

This sequence joins TRBV5-6 and TRBJ2-5, with D unresolved. The CDR3 is made up of 11 amino acids. The ends were cut back, 2 bases at V and 7 bases at J, with 6 bases in the middle. Germline lookup yields CDR1 SGHDT and CDR2 YYEEEE. CDR3 nucleotides: TGTGCCAGCAGCTTCAGAGGGACCCAGTACTTC. It is translated as CASSFRGTQYF. Using reference TRBV5-6 and TRBJ2-5 for the parts outside the CDR3, the full variable domain is DAGVTQSPTHLIKTRGQQVTLRCSPKSGHDTVSWYQQALGQGPQFIFQYYEEEERQRGNFPDRFSGHQFPNYSSELNVNALLLGDSALYLCASSFRGTQYFGPGTRLLVL.

This clone was observed a few times. The same CDR3 arises from other DNA sequences in this sample as well. V is TRBV7-2 and J is TRBJ2-1, with a possible D match to TRBD2 (6 bases). Germline CDR1 and CDR2: SGHTA and FQGNSA. V was shortened by 2 bases and J by 3 bases, with 8 bases between the two germline ends. The CDR3 is 14 residues long. CDR3 sequence (DNA): TGTGCCAGCAGCTTATCTAGCGTCTACAATGAGCAGTTCTTC. Translation: CASSLSSVYNEQFF. The complete variable domain, with remaining parts taken from reference TRBV7-2 and TRBJ2-1, reads GAGVSQSPSNKVTEKGKDVELRCDPISGHTALYWYRQSLGQGLEFLIYFQGNSAPDKSGLPSDRFSAERTGGSVSTLTIQRTQQEDSAVYLCASSLSSVYNEQFFGPGTRLTVL.

J is TRBJ2-1 and V is TRBV28, with D possibly being TRBD2 (6 bases). The germline gives CDR1 MDHEN, CDR2 SYDVKM. V was shortened by 7 bases and J by 3 bases, with 19 bases between the two germline ends. The CDR3 is 16 amino acids. The CDR3 loop reads CASTPAGRRGYNEQFF. CDR3 DNA: TGTGCCAGCACTCCCGCCGGGCGGAGGGGCTACAATGAGCAGTTCTTC.

This clone was seen at least ten times. The chain couples TRBV5-1 to TRBJ2-2, with D unclear. The length of the CDR3 is 15 residues. The germline V gene has CDR1 SGHRS and CDR2 YFSETQ. V lost 0 bases and J lost 6, with 12 bases in between. CDR3 in amino acids: CASSLEGYNPGELFF. Written as DNA, the CDR3 is TGCGCCAGCAGCTTGGAGGGATACAACCCCGGGGAGCTGTTTTTT.